This entry features one TCR beta chain sequence. As originally analysed: Amplifying reference gene primers gave estimates of nucleated cell counts. Clones were sequenced by immunoSEQ multiplex PCR, and TCRdb holds only the in-frame ones, with some missing. That table gives V, J and clone size, and the DNA gave D and trimming. This sample has 250,000 or so clones, with over 70% found just once. The CDR3 is 14 amino acids. J was trimmed by 2 bases and V by 4 bases; bases with no gene match: 4. Germline V gene lookup returns CDR1 SGHDN and CDR2 FVKESK. The data stem from a study of blood T cell repertoires in COVID-19. Across the study: The samples span acute and convalescent COVID-19 from the United States, Italy and Spain.

Everyone who took part was 18 to 89 years old, and they came from about two dozen US areas. Donors were grouped by their self-reported clinical history. This TCR was sampled from a woman aged 25 to 45 who had been exposed to COVID-19. The rearrangement joins TRBV14 to TRBJ2-7; TRBD1 matches 8 bases. The sequencing input was PBMCs or T cells enriched from blood (not recorded which). The CDR3 sequence: CASSRDRFPYEQYF. Written as DNA, the CDR3 is TGTGCCAGCAGCCGGGACAGGTTCCCCTACGAGCAGTACTTC.